This passage covers 31 T cell receptor beta chains from one sample sequenced in a study of cytomegalovirus exposure and HLA in healthy donors. The PCR was carried out with 60 Vbeta primers and 13 Jbeta primers. Data came from immunoSEQ multiplex PCR; TCRdb stores just in-frame clones and leaves some out. The sample contains more than 95,000 clones, 81% of which appear only once. The specimen was PBMCs. The receptors stem from a man aged 18 to 29 in good health and CMV-seronegative.

The J gene is TRBJ1-1, the V gene TRBV4-3; D not certain. Per the germline V gene, CDR1 is LGHNA and CDR2 is YSLEER. Trimming took off 0 bases at V and 4 bases at J, with 21 bases between the two ends. The CDR3 sequence is 18 residues long. The DNA of the CDR3 is TGCGCCAGCAGCCAAGATCTGAGGCGGCGCCCCGTGGGCACTGAAGCTTTCTTT. Its protein is CASSQDLRRRPVGTEAFF.

The chain combines TRBV6-6 with TRBJ2-2; 7 bases align to TRBD2. J gave up 7 bases and V 6 bases, and 8 bases lay outside the gene matches. In germline, CDR1 is MNHNY, CDR2 SVGAGI (reference sequence). The CDR3 runs 14 residues. Written as DNA, the CDR3 is TGTGCCAGCAGGGACTTTGGGAGGGTCGGGGAGCTGTTTTTT. The encoded protein is CASRDFGRVGELFF.

The chain carries TRBV19 and TRBJ1-2; no definite D call. Looked up from germline, CDR1 is LNHDA and CDR2 is SQIVND (reference sequence). V lost 2 bases to trimming and J lost 6 bases, with 10 bases between them. The CDR3 is 13 residues long. The CDR3 DNA is TGTGCCAGTAGTATATTGTCGGGGAATGGCTACACCTTC. This translates into CASSILSGNGYTF.

The chain uses TRBV6-1 and TRBJ1-6; 7 nucleotides match TRBD1. Germline V lookup: CDR1 MNHNS, CDR2 SASEGT. V was pared by 6 bases and J by 10 bases, with 6 bases of the junction left unmatched. The CDR3 extends over 13 amino acids. The CDR3 DNA sequence: TGTGCCAGCAGATCGACAGGGTACTCACCCCTCCACTTT. Amino acid sequence: CASRSTGYSPLHF.

The rearrangement uses TRBV19 and TRBJ2-5; possibly TRBD1 for D (6 bases). CDR1 is LNHDA, CDR2 SQIVND, per germline (reference sequence). Trimming took off 7 bases at V and 5 bases at J, with 17 bases between the two ends. The CDR3 consists of 14 residues. Here the CDR3 DNA reads TGTGCCAGTAAACCTCAGGGGCGTCGGGAGACCCAGTACTTC. This translates into CASKPQGRRETQYF.

V usage is TRBV5-1 and J usage is TRBJ1-2; D not certain. The CDR3 is 13 amino acids. Trimming left V 4 bases short and J 4 bases short, with 11 bases between. Germline lookup yields CDR1 SGHRS and CDR2 YFSETQ. The CDR3 DNA reads TGCGCCAGCAGCGTGGACGGTCCCTATGGCTACACCTTC. Translating gives CASSVDGPYGYTF.

This rearrangement joins TRBV5-1 to TRBJ1-1, with D possibly matching TRBD1 (6 bases). Trimming pared 0 bases from V and 5 bases from J, leaving 14 bases between. This CDR3 region has 15 residues. Germline CDR1 and CDR2: SGHRS and YFSETQ. CDR3 region: CASSLASTRGTEAFF. The CDR3 bases are TGCGCCAGCAGCTTGGCCAGTACAAGGGGGACTGAAGCTTTCTTT. The full variable domain, with the rest looked up from reference TRBV5-1 and TRBJ1-1, is KAGVTQTPRYLIKTRGQQVTLSCSPISGHRSVSWYQQTPGQGLQFLFEYFSETQRNKGNFPGRFSGRQFSNSRSEMNVSTLELGDSALYLCASSLASTRGTEAFFGQGTRLTVV.

V gene TRBV7-9 combines with J gene TRBJ2-1; 7 bases match TRBD1. The CDR3 sequence is 16 residues long. The J segment lost 0 bases and the V segment lost 5 bases, leaving 7 bases of the junction unmatched. CDR1 is SEHNR and CDR2 is FQNEAQ in the germline V gene (reference sequence). This CDR3 is CASSPQQGSSYNEQFF. As DNA, the CDR3 is TGTGCCAGCAGCCCTCAACAGGGGAGCTCCTACAATGAGCAGTTCTTC. The complete variable domain, with remaining parts taken from reference TRBV7-9 and TRBJ2-1, reads DTGVSQNPRHKITKRGQNVTFRCDPISEHNRLYWYRQTLGQGPEFLTYFQNEAQLEKSRLLSDRFSAERPKGSFSTLEIQRTEQGDSAMYLCASSPQQGSSYNEQFFGPGTRLTVL.

The chain recombines TRBV5-1 with TRBJ1-1; 9 positions agree with TRBD1. CDR3 length equals 15 residues. V was clipped by 4 bases and J by 1 base; unmatched bases: 5. In germline, CDR1 is SGHRS, CDR2 YFSETQ. CDR3 DNA: TGCGCCAGCAGCACCTACAGGGGGCAGAACACTGAAGCTTTCTTT. It translates to CASSTYRGQNTEAFF.

CDR3 nucleotides: TGTGCCATCAGCCCGACAGCTGACGAGCAGTACTTC. It yields the protein CAISPTADEQYF. The chain combines TRBV10-3 with TRBJ2-7; possible D gene TRBD1, 5 bases. V lost 6 bases, J lost 5 bases, and 11 bases lay in between. This CDR3 comprises 12 residues. Looked up from germline, CDR1 is ENHRY and CDR2 is SYGVKD.

This clone was observed a handful of times. The rearrangement uses TRBV9 and TRBJ2-2; D is ambiguous. The CDR3 spans 16 residues. The V gene's germline CDR1 is SGDLS and CDR2 YYNGEE. The V gene lost 0 bases and the J gene lost 6 bases, with 15 bases spanning the gap. In DNA form, the CDR3 reads TGTGCCAGCAGCGTAGCTACGCCTGATGTGGCCGGGGAGCTGTTTTTT. This translates into CASSVATPDVAGELFF.

DNA of the CDR3: TGTGCCAGCAGCCAGGGCGGGGTTGGTCCCCTCCACTTT. Translated, it gives CASSQGGVGPLHF. J is TRBJ1-6 and V is TRBV6-5, with a possible D match to TRBD1 (5 bases). Trimming removed 6 bases from V and 13 bases from J, with 16 bases in between. The CDR3 totals 13 residues. In germline, CDR1 is MNHEY, CDR2 SVGAGI.

The CDR3 reads CASSLGASGGPWEQYF. CDR3 nucleotide sequence: TGTGCCAGCAGCTTAGGAGCGAGCGGGGGGCCTTGGGAGCAGTACTTC. This chain uses TRBV7-8 with TRBJ2-7; 9 bases line up with TRBD2. CDR3 size: 16 residues. Germline-derived CDR1 and CDR2 are SGHVS and FQNEAQ. V was pared by 1 base and J by 7 bases, with 11 bases of the junction left unmatched.

The rearrangement uses TRBV7-2 and TRBJ2-5; TRBD1 agrees at 7 bases. Germline CDR1 SGHTA, CDR2 FQGNSA. V dropped 3 bases and J dropped 9; count of bases not matched to a gene: 4. The CDR3 is 12 amino acids. Here the CDR3 DNA reads TGTGCCAGCAGCTTTGAACAGGGGTCCCAGTACTTC. Translated: CASSFEQGSQYF.

The chain joins TRBV12-5 to TRBJ2-7; TRBD1 matches 10 bases. The ends lost 1 base at V and 3 bases at J; junction bases unmatched: 3. Per the germline V gene, CDR1 is LGHNT and CDR2 is FRNRAP. The CDR3 runs to 15 residues. The DNA for the CDR3 is TGTGCTAGTGGTTTGGGGGACAGGGGCTTCTACGAGCAGTACTTC. It specifies CASGLGDRGFYEQYF.

As regards this clone: Other nucleotide sequences in the sample specify the same CDR3. This chain connects TRBV7-9 to TRBJ2-7; D possibly corresponds to TRBD1 (6 bases). V lost 1 base, J lost 6 bases, and 22 bases lay in between. This CDR3 has 17 amino acids. Germline V gene sequence: CDR1 SEHNR, CDR2 FQNEAQ (reference sequence). DNA of the CDR3: TGTGCCAGCAGCTTAGGAGGGACCCGGGACACTGGGCTCGAGCAGTACTTC. As protein: CASSLGGTRDTGLEQYF. Drawing the rest from reference TRBV7-9 and TRBJ2-7, the complete variable domain is DTGVSQNPRHKITKRGQNVTFRCDPISEHNRLYWYRQTLGQGPEFLTYFQNEAQLEKSRLLSDRFSAERPKGSFSTLEIQRTEQGDSAMYLCASSLGGTRDTGLEQYFGPGTRLTVT.

V gene TRBV5-1 combines with J gene TRBJ1-1; 7 bases map to TRBD1. J lost 1 base, V lost 4 bases, and 4 bases had no gene match. The CDR3 spans 14 residues. Germline V gives CDR1 SGHRS, CDR2 YFSETQ. DNA of the CDR3: TGCGCCAGCAGCCTTGGACAGGCGAACACTGAAGCTTTCTTT. Amino acid sequence: CASSLGQANTEAFF.

The CDR3 loop is CATSRDQGRGDTNEKLFF. The CDR3 DNA is TGTGCCACCAGCAGAGATCAAGGCAGGGGCGACACTAATGAAAAACTGTTTTTT. The chain uses TRBV15 and TRBJ1-4; D is possibly TRBD1 (6 bases). Germline V gene lookup returns CDR1 LNHNV and CDR2 YYDKDF (reference sequence). The CDR3 extends over 18 amino acids. V lost 0 bases and J lost 2, with 16 bases in between.

A few counts support this clone. V and J are TRBV7-9 and TRBJ1-1; D not resolved. The CDR3 spans 11 residues. The V end was cut by 3 bases, the J end by 9 bases, with 8 bases between. Germline V CDR1 and CDR2: SEHNR, FQNEAQ (reference sequence). This chain's CDR3 is CASSFDDKAFF. In DNA form, the CDR3 reads TGTGCCAGCAGCTTTGACGACAAAGCTTTCTTT.

J is TRBJ2-1 and V is TRBV9; D is perhaps TRBD2 (6 bases). The CDR3 loop spans 16 amino acids. The germline gives CDR1 SGDLS, CDR2 YYNGEE. The V end was cut by 4 bases, the J end by 4 bases, with 18 bases between. CDR3 amino acids: CASSTHGGSKYNEQFF. CDR3 DNA: TGTGCCAGCAGCACCCACGGGGGATCCAAATACAATGAGCAGTTCTTC.

The chain couples TRBV2 to TRBJ1-4; D not resolved. From germline, CDR1 is SNHLY and CDR2 FYNNEI. This CDR3 is 15 amino acids long. V shed 3 bases and J shed 4 bases, with 12 bases lying between them. The CDR3: CASSELGGFNEKLFF. Written as DNA, the CDR3 is TGTGCCAGCAGTGAGCTAGGAGGATTTAATGAAAAACTGTTTTTT.

The genes are TRBV9 and TRBJ2-7; 8 nucleotides match TRBD2. The V segment lost 3 bases and the J segment 0 bases; nucleotides outside the gene matches: 8. The CDR3 contains 16 residues. Germline values: CDR1 SGDLS, CDR2 YYNGEE. The CDR3 DNA sequence: TGTGCCAGCAGCGCCCACGCCGGGACTAGCTCCTACGAGCAGTACTTC. Its translation is CASSAHAGTSSYEQYF.

The rearrangement uses TRBV12-5 and TRBJ2-1, with D possibly matching TRBD2 (6 bases). The CDR3 is 14 amino acids. Trimming pared 7 bases from V and 0 bases from J, leaving 10 bases between. CDR1 LGHNT and CDR2 FRNRAP come from the germline V gene. The CDR3 protein is CASARGSSYNEQFF. The DNA for the CDR3 is TGTGCTAGTGCACGGGGGAGCTCCTACAATGAGCAGTTCTTC.

The chain employs TRBV25-1 and TRBJ2-1, with D hard to call. Trimming removed 8 bases at V and 1 base at J, with 15 bases between. The CDR3 totals 15 residues. Looked up from germline, CDR1 is MGHDK and CDR2 is SYGVNS. The DNA for the CDR3 is TGTGCCAGCTTGACCGGAGATCCGTCCTACAATGAGCAGTTCTTC. It encodes CASLTGDPSYNEQFF.

A single count supports this clone. The chain joins TRBV7-9 to TRBJ2-6; possibly TRBD2 for D (7 bases). The CDR3 spans 16 residues. Germline CDR1 SEHNR, CDR2 FQNEAQ (reference sequence). V gave up 3 bases and J gave up 0 bases, with 9 bases separating them. CDR3: CASSLGGHSGANVLTF. The CDR3 coding sequence is TGTGCCAGCAGCTTGGGGGGGCACTCTGGGGCCAACGTCCTGACTTTC.

The chain has TRBV4-2 and TRBJ1-1; 7 bases map to TRBD1. Germline V gene data show CDR1 as LGHNA and CDR2 as YNFKEQ. This CDR3 spans 17 amino acids. The junction had 12 bases not matched to a gene; V was cut back by 3 bases and J by 2 bases. In DNA, the CDR3 is TGTGCCAGCAGCCACGAGGGGGCACAGGGGACAAACACTGAAGCTTTCTTT. Translated, it gives CASSHEGAQGTNTEAFF.

The V gene is TRBV6-6, the J gene TRBJ2-7; no reliable D call. The length of the CDR3 is 16 residues. In germline, CDR1 is MNHNY, CDR2 SVGAGI (reference sequence). The V end lost 6 bases, the J end lost 0 bases, and 18 bases lay between the germline ends. The CDR3 coding sequence is TGTGCCAGCAGCGCCTGGGCAGGCGCCAGCTCCTACGAGCAGTACTTC. Translated, it gives CASSAWAGASSYEQYF.

The chain combines TRBV7-3 with TRBJ2-1; tentative D call: TRBD2 (6 bases). The V and J ends lost 2 bases and 9 bases respectively, with 14 bases between them. CDR1 is SGHTA, CDR2 FQGTGA, per germline. The CDR3 has 14 residues. In nucleotides, the CDR3 is TGTGCCAGCAGCTTATTGGGCCAGGGAGGTGAGCAGTTCTTC. Encoded protein: CASSLLGQGGEQFF.

In its sample, this clone ranks as medium-sized. The chain joins TRBV9 to TRBJ2-3; 10 bases are a match to TRBD1. Per germline, CDR1 SGDLS and CDR2 YYNGEE. Losses at the gene ends were 3 bases for V and 4 bases for J; bases not matched to a gene: 8. The CDR3 has 16 residues. The CDR3 loop reads CASSGPRDRGPDTQYF. The CDR3 DNA is TGTGCCAGCAGCGGACCGAGGGACAGGGGCCCAGATACGCAGTATTTT. Supplemented by reference TRBV9 and TRBJ2-3, the full variable domain reads DSGVTQTPKHLITATGQRVTLRCSPRSGDLSVYWYQQSLDQGLQFLIQYYNGEERAKGNILERFSAQQFPDLHSELNLSSLELGDSALYFCASSGPRDRGPDTQYFGPGTRLTVL.

The chain uses TRBV19 and TRBJ1-5; 11 nucleotides line up with TRBD1. Per germline, CDR1 LNHDA and CDR2 SQIVND (reference sequence). Germline trimming cut 3 bases from V and 7 bases from J; bases unmatched to any gene: 14. This CDR3 region has 18 residues. The CDR3 DNA reads TGTGCCAGTAGTATGAAAGGACAGGGGGCGGGAAGGGGCCAGCCCCAGCATTTT. As protein: CASSMKGQGAGRGQPQHF. Full variable domain (missing parts from reference TRBV19 and TRBJ1-5): DGGITQSPKYLFRKEGQNVTLSCEQNLNHDAMYWYRQDPGQGLRLIYYSQIVNDFQKGDIAEGYSVSREKKESFPLTVTSAQKNPTAFYLCASSMKGQGAGRGQPQHFGDGTRLSIL.

The V gene is TRBV5-4, the J gene TRBJ1-1; 10 positions agree with TRBD1. The CDR3 spans 14 residues. J gave up 5 bases and V 3 bases, and 4 bases lay outside the gene matches. Germline-derived CDR1 and CDR2 are SGHNT and YYREEE (reference sequence). CDR3 region: CASSYGQGETEAFF. The CDR3 DNA reads TGTGCCAGCAGCTACGGACAGGGGGAAACTGAAGCTTTCTTT.